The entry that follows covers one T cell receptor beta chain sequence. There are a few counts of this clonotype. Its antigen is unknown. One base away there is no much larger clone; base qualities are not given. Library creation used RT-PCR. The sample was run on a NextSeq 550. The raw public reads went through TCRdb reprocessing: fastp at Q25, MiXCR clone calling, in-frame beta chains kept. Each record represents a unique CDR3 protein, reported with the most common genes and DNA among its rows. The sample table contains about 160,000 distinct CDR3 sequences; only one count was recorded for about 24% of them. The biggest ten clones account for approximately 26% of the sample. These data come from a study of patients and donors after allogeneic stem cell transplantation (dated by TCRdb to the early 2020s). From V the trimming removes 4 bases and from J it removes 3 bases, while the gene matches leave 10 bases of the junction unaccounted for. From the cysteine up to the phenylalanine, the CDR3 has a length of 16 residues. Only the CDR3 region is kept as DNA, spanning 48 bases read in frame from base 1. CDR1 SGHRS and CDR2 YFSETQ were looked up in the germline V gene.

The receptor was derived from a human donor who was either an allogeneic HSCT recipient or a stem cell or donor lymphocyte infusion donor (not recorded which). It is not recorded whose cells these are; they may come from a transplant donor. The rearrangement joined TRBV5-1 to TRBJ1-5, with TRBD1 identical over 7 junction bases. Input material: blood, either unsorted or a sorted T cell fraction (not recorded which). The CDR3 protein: CASSLRDSRFNQPQHF. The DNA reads TGCGCCAGCAGCCTCAGGGACAGTAGGTTCAATCAGCCCCAGCATTTT.